The 16 T cell receptor beta chains below were found in one sample sequenced in a study of blood T cell repertoires in COVID-19 (TCRdb year 2020). The method behind the library was the immunoSEQ multiplex PCR assay. TCRdb obtained this table from immuneACCESS and retained in-frame rearrangements with V and J assigned. These tables miss some clones; where compared with another copy, unresolved V genes account for less than half of the shortfall, and the remainder is unexplained. The sample includes roughly 87,000 clones, with roughly 88% observed a single time. Of the sample, roughly 25% falls within the top ten clones. The sequenced sample was peripheral blood. The receptors shown here come from a human donor in a cohort sampled during active COVID-19.

The chain is built from TRBV25-1 and TRBJ2-2, with 9 bases lining up with TRBD1. CDR3 length equals 16 residues. V trimming: 4 bases; J trimming: 6 bases; junction bases outside the gene matches: 9. Germline V lookup: CDR1 MGHDK, CDR2 SYGVNS. Here the CDR3 DNA reads TGTGCCAGCAGTGCCCTTCGCCGGGACAGGGCCGGGGAGCTGTTTTTT. Protein product: CASSALRRDRAGELFF.

The table lists this clone with a count of one. The V and J genes are TRBV5-6 and TRBJ1-2, with D hard to call. This CDR3 spans 13 amino acids. The germline V gene encodes CDR1 SGHDT and CDR2 YYEEEE. Trimming took 2 bases from V and 3 from J, leaving 8 bases between them. CDR3 in DNA: TGTGCCAGCAGCTTTGTGGCTGACTATGGCTACACCTTC. It specifies CASSFVADYGYTF.

V and J are TRBV20-1 and TRBJ2-1; D possibly corresponds to TRBD2 (6 bases). The ends were cut back, 3 bases at V and 8 bases at J, with 8 bases in the middle. This CDR3 spans 11 amino acids. Germline V gene lookup returns CDR1 DFQATT and CDR2 SNEGSKA (reference sequence). In nucleotides, the CDR3 is TGCAGTGCTAGTTCGGGGGATGAGCAGTTCTTC. Its protein is CSASSGDEQFF.

In its sample, this clone was seen a few times. The V and J genes are TRBV19 and TRBJ1-1; possibly TRBD1 for D (5 bases). The CDR3 is 16 residues long. V lost 7 bases, J lost 0 bases, and 18 bases lay in between. CDR1 and CDR2 (germline): LNHDA, SQIVND (reference sequence). Written as DNA, the CDR3 is TGTGCCAGTACCCTAGGCCGTGGACAAATGAACACTGAAGCTTTCTTT. It is translated as CASTLGRGQMNTEAFF.

This chain's CDR3 is CARSFRQGPWEQYF. The CDR3 DNA reads as TGTGCCAGAAGCTTCCGACAGGGTCCGTGGGAGCAGTACTTC. This sequence joins TRBV5-3 and TRBJ2-7; 7 bases line up with TRBD1. TRBV5-3 qualifies as an ORF whose function is uncertain. CDR3 length: 14 amino acids. V trimming: 2 bases; J trimming: 7 bases; junction bases outside the gene matches: 9.

The chain has TRBV4-1 and TRBJ2-7, with 10 bases lining up with TRBD2. Germline V gives CDR1 MGHRA, CDR2 YSYEKL. V gave up 4 bases and J gave up 5 bases; unmatched junction bases: 14. CDR3 length: 17 amino acids. The chain's CDR3 is CASSPARLAGAAHEQYF. In DNA, the CDR3 is TGCGCCAGCAGCCCCGCAAGGCTAGCGGGGGCCGCGCACGAGCAGTACTTC.

The CDR3, as DNA: TGTGCCAGCAGTGAAGCGCAGGGGGCGTGGGATTCACCCCTCCACTTT. Its translation: CASSEAQGAWDSPLHF. V usage is TRBV2 and J usage is TRBJ1-6, with TRBD1 matching over 8 bases. J was trimmed by 8 bases and V by 0 bases; bases with no gene match: 6. This CDR3 is built from 16 residues. Germline CDR1 is SNHLY and CDR2 is FYNNEI.

This sequence joins TRBV10-3 and TRBJ2-7; 9 bases align to TRBD1. The germline CDR1 and CDR2 sequences are ENHRY and SYGVKD. V lost 9 bases to trimming and J lost 6 bases; unmatched junction nucleotides: 12. The CDR3 runs 14 residues. The CDR3 sequence: CAMKGQGRSLEQYF. CDR3 nucleotide sequence: TGTGCCATGAAGGGACAGGGCCGGTCCCTCGAGCAGTACTTC.

The chain couples TRBV3-1 (or the pseudogene TRBV3-2) to TRBJ2-7, with TRBD2 identical over 7 bases. The length of the CDR3 is 18 residues. The germline V gene encodes CDR1 LGHDT and CDR2 YNNKEL (reference sequence). V trimming: 0 bases; J trimming: 2 bases; junction bases outside the gene matches: 13. The CDR3 region is CASSQDSYGAGAAYEQYF. The CDR3 region has the DNA TGTGCCAGCAGCCAAGATTCCTACGGCGCGGGAGCGGCCTACGAGCAGTACTTC.

The J gene is TRBJ2-5, the V gene TRBV19; 7 nucleotides match TRBD1. V lost 8 bases and J lost 6; bases outside the gene matches: 3. The CDR3 loop spans 11 amino acids. Germline values: CDR1 LNHDA, CDR2 SQIVND (reference sequence). CDR3 sequence (DNA): TGTGCCAGTCGACAGGGACAGACCCAGTACTTC. Translating gives CASRQGQTQYF.

This clone was counted a few times. The chain recombines TRBV20-1 with TRBJ1-5; maybe TRBD1 (6 bases). CDR1 and CDR2 from the germline V gene are DFQATT and SNEGSKA (reference sequence). Trimming removed 4 bases at V and 4 bases at J, with 8 bases between. This CDR3 spans 12 amino acids. The CDR3 region is CSAIDRNQPQHF. Written as DNA, the CDR3 is TGCAGTGCTATTGACAGGAATCAGCCCCAGCATTTT.

The chain couples TRBV19 to TRBJ1-4; perhaps TRBD1 as D (6 bases). Germline CDR1 is LNHDA and CDR2 is SQIVND (reference sequence). CDR3 size: 14 residues. Between the trimmed V and J ends, which lost 6 bases and 8 bases, there was a span of 16 bases. The CDR3 nucleotides are TGTGCCAGTAGCGGACAGTCAAGGGGGGAAAAACTGTTTTTT. Amino acid sequence: CASSGQSRGEKLFF.

The rearrangement uses TRBV19 and TRBJ2-1, with 7 bases that match TRBD2. The CDR3 has 15 residues. Trimming cost V 6 bases and J 0 bases; bases outside gene matches: 5. Germline CDR1 is LNHDA and CDR2 is SQIVND (reference sequence). CDR3 in DNA: TGTGCCAGTAGCTTGCGGGGGAGCTCCTACAATGAGCAGTTCTTC. Translating gives CASSLRGSSYNEQFF.

This clone appeared many times. The chain joins TRBV12-5 to TRBJ1-1; possibly TRBD1 for D (5 bases). Germline lookup yields CDR1 LGHNT and CDR2 FRNRAP. Deletions cut 6 bases from V and 5 bases from J, with 16 bases between. The CDR3 is 14 amino acids. CDR3 amino acids: CASGLDGGRTEAFF. For the CDR3, the DNA is TGTGCTAGTGGCCTGGACGGGGGGAGGACTGAAGCTTTCTTT.

The chain employs TRBV13 and TRBJ2-1; D remains unclear. Trimming shortened V by 3 bases and J by 5 bases, and 5 bases separated the two germline ends. The germline V gene has CDR1 PRHDT and CDR2 FYEKMQ (reference sequence). The CDR3 runs 12 residues. This chain's CDR3 is CASSLANNEQFF. The DNA of the CDR3 is TGTGCCAGCAGCTTGGCCAACAATGAGCAGTTCTTC.

This clone has just a few counts. The chain links TRBV3-1 (or the pseudogene TRBV3-2) to TRBJ2-2, with 8 bases that match TRBD1. Germline V gene data show CDR1 as LGHDT and CDR2 as YNNKEL (reference sequence). The length of the CDR3 is 17 residues. J was trimmed by 6 bases and V by 1 base; bases with no gene match: 10. CDR3 nucleotides: TGTGCCAGCAGCCAAGCAGGGGGCGCGAAAAGAGCCGGGGAGCTGTTTTTT. Amino acids: CASSQAGGAKRAGELFF.